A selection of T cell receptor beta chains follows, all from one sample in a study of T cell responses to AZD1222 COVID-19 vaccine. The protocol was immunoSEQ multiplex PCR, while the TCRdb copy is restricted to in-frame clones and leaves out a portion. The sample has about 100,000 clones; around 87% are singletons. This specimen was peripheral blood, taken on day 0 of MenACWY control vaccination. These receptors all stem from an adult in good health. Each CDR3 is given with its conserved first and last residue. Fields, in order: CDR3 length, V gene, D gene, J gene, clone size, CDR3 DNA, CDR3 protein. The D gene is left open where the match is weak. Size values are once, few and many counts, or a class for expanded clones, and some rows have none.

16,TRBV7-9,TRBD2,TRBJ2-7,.,TGTGCCAGCAGCTTAGGGCGGCGGGAGGTCGCTGACGAGCAGTACTTC,CASSLGRREVADEQYF
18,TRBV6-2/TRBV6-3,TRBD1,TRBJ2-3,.,TGTGCCAGCAGCCCCGGGACAGGGGGCGGTCAACCCACAGATACGCAGTATTTT,CASSPGTGGGQPTDTQYF
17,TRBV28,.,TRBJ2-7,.,TGTGCCAGCAGTTTATTCGGGTCTAGCCTTTTTCGTATCGAGCAGTACTTC,CASSLFGSSLFRIEQYF
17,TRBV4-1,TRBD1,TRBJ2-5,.,TGCGCCAGCAGCCATCCTAGGACAGGGGGTAGAGAAGAGACCCAGTACTTC,CASSHPRTGGREETQYF
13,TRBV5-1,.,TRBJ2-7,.,TGCGCCAGCAGCTTGGCCTTATGGGACGAGCAGTACTTC,CASSLALWDEQYF
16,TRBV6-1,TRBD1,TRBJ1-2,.,TGTGCCAGCAGTGAAGCGGGCGGGCAGGGGGCAGGTGGCTACACCTTC,CASSEAGGQGAGGYTF
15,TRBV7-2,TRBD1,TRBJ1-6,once,TGTGCCAGCAGCTCGACAGGGCTCTATAATTCACCCCTCCACTTT,CASSSTGLYNSPLHF
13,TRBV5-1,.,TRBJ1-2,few,TGCGCCAGCAGGCTCCTGCCTAACTATGGCTACACCTTC,CASRLLPNYGYTF
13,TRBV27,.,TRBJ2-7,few,TGTGCCAGCAGCGGGAGTGTCCCCTACGAGCAGTACTTC,CASSGSVPYEQYF
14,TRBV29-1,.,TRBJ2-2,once,TGCAGCGTTGAAGCAGGGTTCCCTCCCGGGGAGCTGTTTTTT,CSVEAGFPPGELFF
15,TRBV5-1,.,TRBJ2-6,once,TGCGCCAGCAGCTTGGCGGTGTCTGGGGCCAACGTCCTGACTTTC,CASSLAVSGANVLTF
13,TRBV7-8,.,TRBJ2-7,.,TGTGCCAGCAGCTCGAGACTTTTACAGGAGCAGTACTTC,CASSSRLLQEQYF
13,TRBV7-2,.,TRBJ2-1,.,TGTGCCAGCAGCTTAGATCTAAGGGGGGAGCAGTTCTTC,CASSLDLRGEQFF
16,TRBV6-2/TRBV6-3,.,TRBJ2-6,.,TGTGCCAGCAGTAGTCTCCTTCCCCCTGGGGCCAACGTCCTGACTTTC,CASSSLLPPGANVLTF
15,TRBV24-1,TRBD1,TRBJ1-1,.,TGTGCCACCAGTGATTCCCGGGACAGAGACACTGAAGCTTTCTTT,CATSDSRDRDTEAFF
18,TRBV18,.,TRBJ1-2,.,TGTGCCAGCTCACCACCGGGTCGGGTCAGTTCGGCCTCGGATGGCTACACCTTC,CASSPPGRVSSASDGYTF
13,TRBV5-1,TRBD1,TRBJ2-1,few,TGCGCCAGCAGCTTGGGACAGGGCAATGAGCAGTTCTTC,CASSLGQGNEQFF
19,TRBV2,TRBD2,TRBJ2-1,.,TGTGCCAGCAGTGAAGGGGGACTAGCGGGGGGCCCCGGGAGAAATGAGCAGTTCTTC,CASSEGGLAGGPGRNEQFF
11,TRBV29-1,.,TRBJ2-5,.,TGCAGCCATCCTTCAGGGGCGACCCAGTACTTC,CSHPSGATQYF
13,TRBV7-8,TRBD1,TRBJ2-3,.,TGTGCCAGCAGCTCAGGACAGGGGGATACGCAGTATTTT,CASSSGQGDTQYF
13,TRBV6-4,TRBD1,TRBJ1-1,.,TGTGCCAGCAGGGACAGGGTGAACACTGAAGCTTTCTTT,CASRDRVNTEAFF
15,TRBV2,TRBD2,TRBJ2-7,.,TGTGCCAGCAGTGAAGCTCAGGGACTAGACAGCGAGCAGTACTTC,CASSEAQGLDSEQYF